This T cell receptor beta chain was identified during a study of regulatory T cells in long-lasting Graves disease. Notes on the study in general: Repertoires from persistent disease leaned toward TRBV28, TRBJ1-2 and TRBJ2-5.

Stated time point: persistent/refractory GD, antithyroid drugs over 5 years with positive TRAb. PBMC RNA was the source of the TCR library. There are many counts of this clonotype. Antigen: not known. TCR beta libraries were built with iRepertoire HTBI primers and Arm-PCR of CDR3 regions. TCRdb independently ran MiXCR on the multiplex PCR reads; one entry per CDR3 protein. The sample yields roughly 400,000 distinct CDR3 sequences, 21% seen once. CDR3 length: 17 residues. V gave up 3 bases and J gave up 2 bases; unmatched junction bases: 9. From germline, CDR1 is KGHDR and CDR2 SFDVKD. The sample was peripheral blood mononuclear cells (PBMCs), taken when the disease was refractory, from a patient treated with antithyroid drugs. V gene TRBV24-1 combines with J gene TRBJ2-5; 9 bases line up with TRBD1. This receptor was identified in a female donor with Graves disease. The chain's CDR3 is CATSDSRQGGIQETQYF. The CDR3 nucleotides are TGTGCCACCAGTGATAGCCGACAGGGGGGGATACAAGAGACCCAGTACTTC.